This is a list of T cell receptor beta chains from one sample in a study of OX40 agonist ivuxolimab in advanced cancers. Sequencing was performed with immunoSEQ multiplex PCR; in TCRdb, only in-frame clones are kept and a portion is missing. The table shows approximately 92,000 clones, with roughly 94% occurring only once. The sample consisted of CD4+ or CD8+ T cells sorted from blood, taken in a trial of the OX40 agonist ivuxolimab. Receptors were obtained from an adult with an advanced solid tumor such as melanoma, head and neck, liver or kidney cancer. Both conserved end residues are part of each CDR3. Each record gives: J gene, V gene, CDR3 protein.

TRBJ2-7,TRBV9,CASSAFPGPYEQYF
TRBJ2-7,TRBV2,CASSFDGTAPGLRYF
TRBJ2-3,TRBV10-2,CASSEGRRLAAADTQYF
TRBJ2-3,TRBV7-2,CASSPLGGLADTQYF
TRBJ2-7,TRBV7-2,CASSPQEVTYEQYF
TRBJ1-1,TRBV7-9,CASSLSTENTEAFF
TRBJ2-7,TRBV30,CAWSPGTLLYEQYF
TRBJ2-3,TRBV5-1,CASSFSEISDTQYF
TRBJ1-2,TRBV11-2,CASSLNYGYTF
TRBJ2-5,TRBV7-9,CASNEGAQETQYF
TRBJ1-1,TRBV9,CASSVEDQGNTEAFF
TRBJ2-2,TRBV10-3,CAIRDTTKGRELFF
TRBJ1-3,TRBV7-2,CASSKDRANTIYF
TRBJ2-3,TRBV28,CASSPPASDTQYF
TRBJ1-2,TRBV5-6,CASSAGLKGYTF
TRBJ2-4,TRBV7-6,CASSGIMGRPPKTIQYF
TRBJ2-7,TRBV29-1,CSVELDTSYEQYF
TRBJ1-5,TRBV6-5,CASSSGGPRSNQPQHF
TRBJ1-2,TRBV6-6,CASSYRDRGGYGYTF
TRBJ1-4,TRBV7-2,CASRPRTAYNEKLFF
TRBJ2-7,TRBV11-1,CASSRTSGPTYEQYF
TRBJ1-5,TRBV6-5,CASSRQGPGKPQHF